A single sample gave rise to the 21 T cell receptor beta chains below, sequenced in a study of regulatory T cells in long-lasting Graves disease (dated by TCRdb to the early 2020s). Libraries came from multiplex PCR. The sequencer listed for this sample is Illumina HiSeq 4000. CDR3 regions were amplified by Arm-PCR with iRepertoire HTBI primers to construct TCR beta libraries. TCRdb cleaned the public reads at Q25 with fastp, built clones with MiXCR and kept in-frame beta chains. Rows matching on CDR3 protein sequence are summarized as one entry with the most common DNA and genes. This sample lists about 460,000 distinct CDR3 sequences; about 20% were detected once. The ten largest clones capture around 14% of the sample. The time point tag for this specimen amounts to: persistent/refractory GD, antithyroid drugs over 5 years with positive TRAb. RNA was extracted from PBMCs in TRIzol for both TCR sequencing and RNA sequencing.

The sequenced sample was peripheral blood mononuclear cells (PBMCs), obtained when the disease was refractory, from a patient treated with antithyroid drugs. These receptors all stem from a female donor with Graves disease.

To note about this clonotype: A read error is possible here, since a much larger clone lies one base away. The genes are TRBV5-1 and TRBJ1-1; possible D gene TRBD1, 5 bases. The V end was cut by 0 bases, the J end by 6 bases, with 12 bases between. CDR3 length equals 14 residues. Germline V gene lookup returns CDR1 SGHRS and CDR2 YFSETQ. The CDR3 region has the DNA TGCGCCAGCAGCTTGGTGTCGATGGGGGCTGAAGCTTTCTTT. This gives the protein CASSLVSMGAEAFF.

This chain uses TRBV5-1 with TRBJ2-3; D gene uncertain. From germline, CDR1 is SGHRS and CDR2 YFSETQ. The V end was cut by 1 base, the J end by 4 bases, with 7 bases between. This CDR3 is 13 amino acids long. The DNA of the CDR3 is TGCGCCAGCAGCTTGACTTGGGCAGATACGCAGTATTTT. This gives the protein CASSLTWADTQYF.

Many counts were recorded for this clonotype. CDR3: CASTEGGQGFQPQHF. The CDR3 bases are TGTGCCAGCACAGAAGGAGGGCAGGGCTTTCAGCCCCAGCATTTT. V gene TRBV2 combines with J gene TRBJ1-5, with D perhaps matching TRBD1 (5 bases). The CDR3 consists of 15 residues. CDR1 SNHLY and CDR2 FYNNEI come from the germline V gene. V lost 7 bases and J 6 bases, leaving 19 bases between the germline ends.

This clonotype was detected ten times or more. The V gene is TRBV7-2, the J gene TRBJ2-7; D may be TRBD2 (6 bases). Trimming left V 3 bases short and J 3 bases short, with 15 bases between. This CDR3 is 15 amino acids long. Germline V gene lookup returns CDR1 SGHTA and CDR2 FQGNSA. The CDR3 reads CASSLGGDLHYEQYF. In nucleotides, the CDR3 is TGTGCCAGCAGCTTGGGGGGAGACCTACACTACGAGCAGTACTTC.

The table lists this clonotype with many counts. CDR3 nucleotides: TGTGCCAGCAGCCAAGCAATCGCGAATTCACCCCTCCACTTT. Encoded protein: CASSQAIANSPLHF. This rearrangement joins TRBV3-1 to TRBJ1-6; D is undetermined. Trimming removed 1 base from V and 7 bases from J, with 8 bases in between. The germline V gene encodes CDR1 LGHDT and CDR2 YNNKEL (reference sequence). The length of the CDR3 is 14 residues.

This clonotype was observed at least ten times. V is TRBV20-1 and J is TRBJ2-7; perhaps TRBD2 as D (6 bases). CDR1 DFQATT and CDR2 SNEGSKA come from the germline V gene (reference sequence). This CDR3 contains 11 residues. The V gene lost 5 bases and the J gene lost 3 bases, with 8 bases spanning the gap. The CDR3 DNA reads as TGCAGTGCTCTGCGGGACTACGAGCAGTACTTC. Its protein is CSALRDYEQYF.

This sequence joins TRBV12-3 or TRBV12-4 and TRBJ1-1, with TRBD1 identical over 7 bases. The junction had 6 bases not matched to a gene; V was cut back by 5 bases and J by 0 bases. CDR3 length: 15 residues. The CDR3 loop reads CASSTETGLNTEAFF. The CDR3 nucleotides read TGTGCCAGCAGTACCGAGACAGGGCTGAACACTGAAGCTTTCTTT.

The sample holds a few counts of this clonotype. The chain uses TRBV9 and TRBJ1-2; D gene unclear. V shed 2 bases and J shed 5 bases, with 13 bases lying between them. This CDR3 spans 14 amino acids. CDR1 is SGDLS and CDR2 is YYNGEE in the germline V gene. The CDR3 region has the DNA TGTGCCAGCAGCGTTTGGGGAGATTGGTATGGCTACACCTTC. This codes for CASSVWGDWYGYTF.

This clonotype came up a few times. Mismatch with germline at one junction end may stem from a read error. The rearrangement links TRBV3-1 to TRBJ2-7, with 10 bases that match TRBD1. Germline CDR1 and CDR2: LGHDT and YNNKEL (reference sequence). This CDR3 region has 14 residues. The CDR3 nucleotides read TGTGCCAACAGCCAAGGACAGGGGGGATACGAGCAGTACTTC. It encodes CANSQGQGGYEQYF.

This clonotype appeared a few times. The genes are TRBV19 and TRBJ1-2, with D perhaps TRBD1 (6 bases). CDR3 size: 14 residues. V was cut by 6 bases and J by 4 bases, with 15 bases left in between. CDR1 LNHDA and CDR2 SQIVND come from the germline V gene (reference sequence). CDR3 sequence: CASSQPQGGYGYTF. The DNA of the CDR3 is TGTGCCAGTAGCCAACCACAGGGAGGCTATGGCTACACCTTC.

This clonotype came up a few times. The chain uses TRBV6-1 and TRBJ2-7; possibly TRBD1 for D (5 bases). V lost 4 bases and J lost 2, with 12 bases in between. Germline V gene data show CDR1 as MNHNS and CDR2 as SASEGT. The CDR3 length is 14 residues. The CDR3 DNA reads as TGTGCCAGCAGTGTCTTACGGACAACCTACGAGCAGTACTTC. This gives the protein CASSVLRTTYEQYF.

This clonotype was found many times. This chain joins TRBV28 and TRBJ1-5; D might be TRBD1 (5 bases). CDR1 and CDR2 from the germline V gene are MDHEN and SYDVKM. CDR3 length equals 13 residues. Trimming took off 5 bases at V and 2 bases at J, with 7 bases between the two ends. CDR3 sequence reads: CASSEQGNQPQHF. The CDR3 region has the DNA TGTGCCAGCAGTGAACAGGGCAATCAGCCCCAGCATTTT.

As to this clonotype: This may stem from a read error, because a much larger clone lies one nucleotide away. This chain uses TRBV10-3 with TRBJ1-1, with D hard to call. CDR3 length equals 13 residues. Trimming stripped 5 bases from V and 4 bases from J, with 11 bases between. Germline V lookup: CDR1 ENHRY, CDR2 SYGVKD. CDR3 sequence (DNA): TGTGCCATCAGTCTCGTGATGGGCACTGAAGCTTTCTTT. Protein: CAISLVMGTEAFF.

In its sample, this clonotype was seen many times. The chain uses TRBV15 and TRBJ2-2; D uncertain. CDR1 is LNHNV and CDR2 is YYDKDF in the germline V gene (reference sequence). The CDR3 is 13 residues long. The V end was cut by 4 bases, the J end by 6 bases, with 9 bases between. CDR3 nucleotides: TGTGCCACCAGCATCCTCGGCGCCGGGGAGCTGTTTTTT. This translates into CATSILGAGELFF. The full variable domain, completed using reference TRBV15 and TRBJ2-2, is DAMVIQNPRYQVTQFGKPVTLSCSQTLNHNVMYWYQQKSSQAPKLLFHYYDKDFNNEADTPDNFQSRRPNTSFCFLDIRSPGLGDTAMYLCATSILGAGELFFGEGSRLTVL.

This clonotype has just a few counts. The chain is built from TRBV7-8 and TRBJ2-2, with 7 bases that match TRBD1. V lost 3 bases and J lost 2; bases outside the gene matches: 9. The CDR3 runs to 17 residues. Germline V gene lookup returns CDR1 SGHVS and CDR2 FQNEAQ. CDR3 coding DNA: TGTGCCAGCAGCTTTGGTGAGGACAGGCTAAACACCGGGGAGCTGTTTTTT. Translation gives CASSFGEDRLNTGELFF. Complete variable domain (other parts from reference TRBV7-8 and TRBJ2-2): GAGVSQSPRYKVAKRGQDVALRCDPISGHVSLFWYQQALGQGPEFLTYFQNEAQLDKSGLPSDRFFAERPEGSVSTLKIQRTQQEDSAVYLCASSFGEDRLNTGELFFGEGSRLTVL.

This clonotype was detected many times. The chain carries TRBV6-2 or TRBV6-3 and TRBJ1-2; D is unclear. Germline assignment: CDR1 MNHEY and CDR2 SVGEGT. There are 16 residues in the CDR3. V was trimmed by 2 bases and J by 0 bases, leaving 13 bases between them. CDR3 amino acids: CASSYPATEANYGYTF. In DNA form, the CDR3 reads TGTGCCAGCAGTTACCCGGCCACGGAGGCTAACTATGGCTACACCTTC.

In its sample, this clonotype was seen many times. This chain connects TRBV7-8 to TRBJ1-1, with TRBD1 as a possible D gene (5 bases). The CDR3 length is 14 residues. Trimming took off 0 bases at V and 8 bases at J, with 13 bases between the two ends. Germline-derived CDR1 and CDR2 are SGHVS and FQNEAQ. CDR3 in DNA: TGTGCCAGCAGCTTAGCGTTAGGACACGGCGAAGCTTTCTTT. This translates into CASSLALGHGEAFF.

The chain has TRBV7-2 and TRBJ2-1, with 8 nucleotides matching TRBD2. Germline V CDR1 and CDR2: SGHTA, FQGNSA. The V gene end was trimmed by 3 bases and the J gene end by 8 bases; junction bases not matched to a gene: 9. This CDR3 region has 15 residues. CDR3 protein: CASSFYTSGRDEQFF. CDR3 sequence (DNA): TGTGCCAGCAGCTTCTATACTAGCGGTAGAGATGAGCAGTTCTTC.

This clonotype occurred many times. The chain couples TRBV28 to TRBJ2-7; the D call may be TRBD1 or TRBD2 (5 bases each). This CDR3 contains 15 residues. V was clipped by 5 bases and J by 3 bases, with 17 bases between them. CDR1 and CDR2 from the germline V gene are MDHEN and SYDVKM. This CDR3 reads CASSPTVGVYYEQYF. The CDR3 DNA is TGTGCCAGCAGTCCCACCGTGGGGGTGTACTACGAGCAGTACTTC.

This clonotype was counted at least ten times. The chain uses TRBV20-1 and TRBJ2-5, with a weak D call TRBD2 (6 bases). V lost 5 bases and J lost 5, with 24 bases in between. Germline V CDR1 and CDR2: DFQATT, SNEGSKA (reference sequence). The CDR3 extends over 16 amino acids. CDR3 sequence reads: CSAGLLAPGVGETQYF. CDR3 DNA: TGCAGTGCTGGCCTACTAGCCCCGGGAGTAGGGGAGACCCAGTACTTC.

This clonotype was seen repeatedly, ten times or more. The chain is built from TRBV6-1 and TRBJ1-4; TRBD1 matches at 11 bases. V was pared by 6 bases and J by 7 bases, with 7 bases of the junction left unmatched. Germline V CDR1 and CDR2: MNHNS, SASEGT. CDR3 length equals 15 residues. CDR3 sequence reads: CASRPTGTGGEKLFF. In nucleotides, the CDR3 is TGTGCCAGCAGACCTACCGGGACAGGGGGTGAAAAACTGTTTTTT.